The 20 T cell receptor beta chains in this list originate from one sample, sequenced in a study of cytomegalovirus exposure and HLA in healthy donors. PCR used 60 Vbeta primers and 13 Jbeta primers. Sequencing used immunoSEQ multiplex PCR; TCRdb keeps in-frame clones, though not all of them. The profile shows about 140,000 clones, roughly 71% of them singletons. The material sequenced was PBMCs. The receptors derive from a middle-aged woman in good health and CMV-seronegative.

This chain links TRBV30 with TRBJ2-1; 8 bases line up with TRBD2. Germline V CDR1 and CDR2: GTSNPN, SVGIG (reference sequence). With 0 bases clipped from V and 1 base from J, the junction kept 5 bases outside the gene matches. The CDR3 loop spans 16 amino acids. The CDR3 protein is CAWSVQAGGSYNEQFF. In nucleotides, the CDR3 is TGTGCCTGGAGTGTACAGGCGGGGGGTTCCTACAATGAGCAGTTCTTC.

This chain links TRBV10-1 with TRBJ2-1; D not resolved. V dropped 3 bases and J dropped 5 bases, with 5 bases sitting between them. CDR3 length equals 12 residues. Per germline, CDR1 WNHNN and CDR2 SYGVQD (reference sequence). The CDR3 DNA sequence: TGCGCCAGCAGTGACTATAACAATGAGCAGTTCTTC. Its translation: CASSDYNNEQFF.

The rearrangement joins TRBV10-2 to TRBJ1-6; no definite D call. This CDR3 is 18 amino acids long. The germline V gene has CDR1 WSHSY and CDR2 SAAADI. V lost 0 bases and J lost 0, with 12 bases in between. The CDR3 DNA is TGCGCCAGCAGTGAGTCGTTTGGGGAGAGCTCCTATAATTCACCCCTCCACTTT. Translated: CASSESFGESSYNSPLHF.

The V call is TRBV19, the J call TRBJ1-2; maybe TRBD1 (6 bases). Germline V gene lookup returns CDR1 LNHDA and CDR2 SQIVND (reference sequence). The CDR3 extends over 13 amino acids. Trimming took off 5 bases at V and 6 bases at J, with 13 bases between the two ends. The CDR3: CASSWGRLDGYTF. In nucleotides, the CDR3 is TGTGCCAGTAGTTGGGGGCGCCTCGATGGCTACACCTTC.

The rearrangement joins TRBV6-5 to TRBJ1-2; a possible D gene is TRBD1 (6 bases). Trimming cost V 0 bases and J 6 bases, with 17 bases left between them. Germline values: CDR1 MNHEY, CDR2 SVGAGI. The CDR3 is 16 residues long. CDR3 nucleotide sequence: TGTGCCAGCAGTTACTCGACGGCAGGGGCAGGAAATGGCTACACCTTC. Its protein is CASSYSTAGAGNGYTF.

This chain joins TRBV29-1 and TRBJ1-1, with 7 bases aligning to TRBD1. V was pared by 7 bases and J by 10 bases, with 6 bases of the junction left unmatched. Germline CDR1 SQVTM, CDR2 ANQGSEA. This CDR3 region has 10 residues. CDR3 sequence reads: CSASGTVAFF. The DNA for the CDR3 is TGCAGCGCTTCAGGGACAGTAGCTTTCTTT. The full variable domain, with the rest looked up from reference TRBV29-1 and TRBJ1-1, is SAVISQKPSRDICQRGTSLTIQCQVDSQVTMMFWYRQQPGQSLTLIATANQGSEATYESGFVIDKFPISRPNLTFSTLTVSNMSPEDSSIYLCSASGTVAFFGQGTRLTVV.

The rearrangement joins TRBV5-1 to TRBJ2-1; possible D gene TRBD2, 5 bases. Trimming pared 0 bases from V and 8 bases from J, leaving 15 bases between. This CDR3 is 15 amino acids long. Germline values: CDR1 SGHRS, CDR2 YFSETQ. This chain's CDR3 is CASSLAASYLDEQFF. In DNA, the CDR3 is TGCGCCAGCAGCTTGGCGGCTAGCTATTTGGATGAGCAGTTCTTC.

In this sample, this clone turned up once. The J gene is TRBJ2-3, the V gene TRBV7-9, with 9 bases fitting TRBD2. From germline, CDR1 is SEHNR and CDR2 FQNEAQ (reference sequence). The CDR3 loop spans 16 amino acids. V lost 4 bases, J lost 6 bases, and 11 bases stayed unmatched. CDR3: CASSSNLAGPRDTQYF. CDR3 sequence (DNA): TGTGCCAGCAGCTCCAATCTAGCGGGGCCGAGGGATACGCAGTATTTT.

The genes are TRBV5-4 and TRBJ1-1; D gene uncertain. Per the germline V gene, CDR1 is SGHNT and CDR2 is YYREEE (reference sequence). The CDR3 is 16 amino acids. V was clipped by 4 bases and J by 1 base, with 17 bases between them. CDR3 sequence: CASSPNGGSRNTEAFF. The CDR3 coding sequence is TGTGCCAGCAGCCCCAATGGCGGCAGCCGGAACACTGAAGCTTTCTTT.

The V and J genes are TRBV5-1 and TRBJ2-3; D perhaps matches TRBD1 (6 bases). Trimming shortened V by 4 bases and J by 5 bases, and 14 bases separated the two germline ends. There are 14 residues in the CDR3. The germline gives CDR1 SGHRS, CDR2 YFSETQ. CDR3 amino acids: CASSTRDNEDTQYF. The CDR3 DNA reads TGCGCCAGCAGCACCCGGGACAATGAAGATACGCAGTATTTT.

The V and J genes are TRBV7-9 and TRBJ1-1; D perhaps matches TRBD1 (6 bases). The CDR3 consists of 15 residues. CDR1 SEHNR and CDR2 FQNEAQ come from the germline V gene (reference sequence). Trimming removed 3 bases at V and 2 bases at J, with 13 bases between. CDR3 DNA: TGTGCCAGCAGCTTTTTGCGGGGGCGAAACACTGAAGCTTTCTTT. Translation gives CASSFLRGRNTEAFF.

The chain is built from TRBV29-1 and TRBJ2-7; D unclear. There are 11 residues in the CDR3. Looked up from germline, CDR1 is SQVTM and CDR2 is ANQGSEA. Deletions cut 3 bases from V and 1 base from J, with 4 bases between. This CDR3 is CSVDISYEQYF. The CDR3 DNA follows: TGCAGCGTTGATATATCCTACGAGCAGTACTTC.

This clone was detected a few times. This rearrangement joins TRBV6-5 to TRBJ2-7; maybe TRBD1 (7 bases). V lost 6 bases and J 0 bases, leaving 12 bases between the germline ends. Germline V gives CDR1 MNHEY, CDR2 SVGAGI. The CDR3 is 14 residues long. Here the CDR3 reads CASRAGGSSYEQYF. The CDR3 nucleotides are TGTGCCAGCAGGGCAGGGGGGAGCTCCTACGAGCAGTACTTC.

The V call is TRBV28, the J call TRBJ2-5; no definite D call. Germline CDR1 reads MDHEN; CDR2 reads SYDVKM. The CDR3 loop spans 11 amino acids. V lost 5 bases, J lost 4 bases, and 5 bases lay in between. The CDR3, as DNA: TGTGCCAGCAGTACCGGAGAGACCCAGTACTTC. Protein sequence: CASSTGETQYF. The variable domain in full, completed from reference TRBV28 and TRBJ2-5, reads DVKVTQSSRYLVKRTGEKVFLECVQDMDHENMFWYRQDPGLGLRLIYFSYDVKMKEKGDIPEGYSVSREKKERFSLILESASTNQTSMYLCASSTGETQYFGPGTRLLVL.

This clone has a single count. The chain has TRBV30 and TRBJ1-4; D is perhaps TRBD1 (6 bases). V shed 7 bases and J shed 5 bases, with 14 bases lying between them. The CDR3 runs 13 residues. Germline loops: CDR1 GTSNPN, CDR2 SVGIG (reference sequence). CDR3 coding DNA: TGTGCCTCCGGTGGACAGTTCAATGAAAAACTGTTTTTT. Residues: CASGGQFNEKLFF. Using reference TRBV30 and TRBJ1-4 for the parts outside the CDR3, the full variable domain is SQTIHQWPATLVQPVGSPLSLECTVEGTSNPNLYWYRQAAGRGLQLLFYSVGIGQISSEVPQNLSASRPQDRQFILSSKKLLLSDSGFYLCASGGQFNEKLFFGSGTQLSVL.

This chain uses TRBV9 with TRBJ1-1; a weak D match, TRBD1 (5 bases). CDR1 SGDLS and CDR2 YYNGEE come from the germline V gene. The CDR3 contains 14 residues. V was clipped by 4 bases and J by 3 bases, with 13 bases between them. The CDR3 spells CASSPPGGYTEAFF. As DNA, the CDR3 is TGTGCCAGCAGCCCACCGGGGGGATACACTGAAGCTTTCTTT. Using reference TRBV9 and TRBJ1-1 for the parts outside the CDR3, the full variable domain is DSGVTQTPKHLITATGQRVTLRCSPRSGDLSVYWYQQSLDQGLQFLIQYYNGEERAKGNILERFSAQQFPDLHSELNLSSLELGDSALYFCASSPPGGYTEAFFGQGTRLTVV.

The V and J genes are TRBV30 and TRBJ1-1; the match to TRBD1 covers 7 bases. The CDR3 is made up of 12 amino acids. The germline V gene has CDR1 GTSNPN and CDR2 SVGIG (reference sequence). V was clipped by 2 bases and J by 6 bases; unmatched bases: 3. CDR3 region: CAWSRTGPEAFF. For the CDR3, the DNA is TGTGCCTGGAGTCGGACAGGACCTGAAGCTTTCTTT.

The rearrangement links TRBV6-6 to TRBJ2-7, with a tentative D call TRBD1 (5 bases). Germline V CDR1 and CDR2: MNHNY, SVGAGI (reference sequence). CDR3 length equals 14 residues. Trimming stripped 5 bases from V and 2 bases from J, with 13 bases between. CDR3 coding DNA: TGTGCCAGCAGTGACAGACCAGGGACCTACGAGCAGTACTTC. Translated: CASSDRPGTYEQYF.

V usage is TRBV18 and J usage is TRBJ2-5; D remains ambiguous. Germline V gene sequence: CDR1 KGHSH, CDR2 LQKENI. V lost 6 bases, J lost 3 bases, and 14 bases lay in between. The length of the CDR3 is 14 residues. CDR3 DNA sequence: TGTGCCAGCTCTCTAAATGTACGGGAAGAGACCCAGTACTTC. The encoded protein is CASSLNVREETQYF.

V and J are TRBV6-1 and TRBJ2-5, with 8 bases identical to TRBD2. The CDR3 runs to 14 residues. V shed 6 bases, J shed 7 bases, and the junction held 10 bases outside the gene matches. Per the germline V gene, CDR1 is MNHNS and CDR2 is SASEGT. The CDR3 DNA reads TGTGCCAGCAGCATAGCGGGACCGGGTGGGACCCAGTACTTC. Translated: CASSIAGPGGTQYF.